The TCR beta chain described here comes from a study of Ad26.COV2.S vaccination and SARS-CoV-2 variants. Study-level background: By the intramuscular route, Ad26.COV2.S was given once, or twice 56 days apart.

A note on this clone: No antigen is known for it.

Here immunoSEQ multiplex PCR was the method, and the copy in TCRdb shows in-frame clones only, minus some. Of some 300,000 clones in the sample, roughly 84% are singletons; the top ten hold 1.5% to 2%. Overall study results and limits: It is possible that the TCR breadth and depth analyses underestimated the total T cell responses. It was found that vaccine and placebo recipients had similar non-spike TCR breadth.

Trimming pared 6 bases from V and 4 bases from J, leaving 12 bases between. The V gene's germline CDR1 is MNHEY and CDR2 SMNVEV (reference sequence). This CDR3 contains 13 residues. Treatment noted: some 19 received Ad26.COV2.S at low or high dose, single or two shots; about 5 received placebo; per-sample allocation not given. Specimens were obtained on day 63 following the first vaccine or placebo injection. Based in Boston, the donor was an adult of 18-55 years. The chain links TRBV27 to TRBJ1-2, with D uncertain. Sequenced material: peripheral blood, taken in a trial of Ad26.COV2.S vaccine versus placebo. The TCR originated in a person aged 18-60 years who received the Ad26.COV2.S COVID-19 vaccine or a placebo. CDR3 sequence (DNA): TGTGCCAGCAGGTCCTCGGACCGCTATGGCTACACCTTC. Its translation is CASRSSDRYGYTF.